This T cell receptor beta chain was sequenced in a study of OX40 agonist ivuxolimab in advanced cancers. The study in broad terms: Ivuxolimab was an agonistic, fully human IgG2 monoclonal antibody directed against OX40 (CD134), a costimulatory receptor. Patients were allowed to have had prior anti-PD-1, anti-PD-L1 or anti-CTLA-4 therapy, and around 40% of the dose-escalation patients had previously received checkpoint inhibitors. Peripheral TCRbeta sequencing was intended to test whether TCR sequence diversity was altered and clonal T-cell expansion was caused by ivuxolimab. A male proportion of under 85% and a mean age of approximately 61 years, ranging from about 23 to 90, were recorded for the dose-escalation cohort. Of the approximately 54 patients in dose escalation, about 20 had hepatocellular carcinoma, some 15 had melanoma, 9 had renal cell carcinoma and 9 had head and neck cancer. The monotherapy dose-escalation portion (N of about 50 patients) of the phase I ivuxolimab trial is reported in the paper. Partial responses occurred in three dose-escalation patients: two with cutaneous melanoma and one with hepatocellular carcinoma. Intravenous ivuxolimab was administered to patients every 2 weeks at six dose levels: 0.01, 0.1, 0.3, 1.5, 3 and 10 mg/kg.

The trial excluded patients who had a history of autoimmune disease or were on systemic immunosuppression. Peripheral blood for TCR sequencing was drawn from every dose cohort at baseline, at cycle 4 day 1 and at cycle 7 day 1. Samples came from an open-label, multicenter, first-in-human phase I dose-escalation trial of ivuxolimab. The trial enrolled adults with locally advanced or metastatic head and neck squamous cell, hepatocellular, melanoma or renal cell carcinoma. CD4+ and CD8+ T cells were sorted separately from peripheral blood before TCR sequencing. Genomic DNA was isolated from the sorted cells so that the TCRbeta CDR3 region could be sequenced. The immunoSEQ Assay was used for sequencing of TCRbeta CDR3 regions. This immuneACCESS table, as held by TCRdb, lists in-frame sequences with V and J called but not all clones. Of the missing ones, under half trace to an unresolved V gene in checked studies; the others have no known cause. The sample contains roughly 110,000 clones, more than 85% of them found a single time. The ten largest clonotypes hold roughly 1.3% of the sample.

Beyond this particular receptor, the publication reports: At doses of 0.1 to 3.0 mg/kg, clonal expansion of both CD4+ and CD8+ blood T cells was observed from baseline to week 6. On average, CD8+ T cells showed more expanded clones than CD4+ T cells after ivuxolimab. Antigen specificity was not determined for the clonally expanded peripheral T cells. Partial responders in the 0.1-3.0 mg/kg groups had among the lowest normalized peripheral clonal expansion, especially among CD8+ T cells. Low levels of normalized T-cell clonal expansion were also seen in some patients who did not respond.

A note on this clone: It lacks a known antigen. Per-base quality was not reported, and no clone a single base away is much larger than it.

CDR1 and CDR2 were assigned from the germline V gene as SGHRS and YFSETQ. Its CDR3 holds 14 amino acids, cysteine through phenylalanine. Of all the DNA, just the CDR3 is kept, 42 bases in frame from base 1. V and J are trimmed by 0 bases and 9 bases, and the gene matches miss 7 bases of the junction. The chain is assembled from TRBV5-1 and TRBJ2-5; 8 of the junction bases match TRBD1. The receptor was derived from an adult with an advanced solid tumor such as melanoma, head and neck, liver or kidney cancer. The sample was CD4+ or CD8+ T cells sorted from blood, taken in a trial of the OX40 agonist ivuxolimab. This receptor carries the CDR3 CASSLETGEGSQYF. The bases are TGCGCCAGCAGCTTGGAGACAGGGGAAGGGTCCCAGTACTTC.